The 17 T cell receptor beta chains given below trace back to one sample, sequenced in a study of a mutant IDH1 vaccine in newly diagnosed glioma. No antigens are known for them. Time point described: week 5, during vaccination. Each dose delivered 300 ug of mutant IDH1 20-mer peptide subcutaneously with imiquimod. The data were produced by immunoSEQ multiplex PCR, yet TCRdb's version contains in-frame clones alone and is incomplete. The sample lists 60,000 or so clones, approximately 90% occurring once. The material was PBMCs, obtained from a glioma patient whose treatment included an IDH1 peptide vaccine. Source of these receptors: a woman aged 40 to 50 with glioma.

This chain uses TRBV5-6 with TRBJ2-4, with a possible D match to TRBD2 (7 bases). This CDR3 has 16 amino acids. V shed 4 bases and J shed 0 bases, with 14 bases lying between them. Germline lookup yields CDR1 SGHDT and CDR2 YYEEEE. The CDR3 bases are TGTGCCAGCAGCCTCGGGGGGCCCCTAGCCAAAAACATTCAGTACTTC. Its protein is CASSLGGPLAKNIQYF.

The chain employs TRBV19 and TRBJ2-5, with 7 bases fitting TRBD2. Trimming removed 5 bases from V and 2 bases from J; junction bases left unmatched: 8. The CDR3 covers 15 residues. Germline-derived CDR1 and CDR2 are LNHDA and SQIVND (reference sequence). The chain's CDR3 is CASSLGRAQQETQYF. The CDR3 DNA reads as TGTGCCAGTAGTCTGGGGAGGGCTCAACAAGAGACCCAGTACTTC.

J is TRBJ2-5 and V is TRBV29-1; perhaps TRBD1 as D (5 bases). Germline values: CDR1 SQVTM, CDR2 ANQGSEA. Between the trimmed V and J ends, which lost 0 bases and 7 bases, there was a span of 15 bases. The CDR3 is 14 amino acids. CDR3 DNA sequence: TGCAGCGTTGAAGATCCAGGGTGGGCGGTGACCCAGTACTTC. Translation gives CSVEDPGWAVTQYF.

This clone was picked up one time. CDR3 in DNA: TGTGCCAGCAGCTTAGACCGGCGGGGGATCAGGGATGGCTACACCTTC. Translating gives CASSLDRRGIRDGYTF. The chain has TRBV7-8 and TRBJ1-2; D is possibly TRBD1 (5 bases). Trimming shortened V by 1 base and J by 6 bases, and 18 bases separated the two germline ends. The CDR3 extends over 16 amino acids. Germline V gene sequence: CDR1 SGHVS, CDR2 FQNEAQ.

The rearrangement uses TRBV11-2 and TRBJ1-1; 8 bases agree with TRBD1. The length of the CDR3 is 18 residues. J gave up 3 bases and V 5 bases, and 17 bases lay outside the gene matches. In germline, CDR1 is SGHAT, CDR2 FQNNGV. The CDR3 reads CASSPRTGRRYWDTEAFF. In DNA, the CDR3 is TGTGCCAGCAGCCCGCGGACAGGGAGGCGGTATTGGGACACTGAAGCTTTCTTT. The full variable domain, completed using reference TRBV11-2 and TRBJ1-1, is EAGVAQSPRYKIIEKRQSVAFWCNPISGHATLYWYQQILGQGPKLLIQFQNNGVVDDSQLPKDRFSAERLKGVDSTLKIQPAKLEDSAVYLCASSPRTGRRYWDTEAFFGQGTRLTVV.

This sequence joins TRBV6-5 and TRBJ1-4, with D hard to call. Trimming stripped 5 bases from V and 0 bases from J, with 1 base between. Per the germline V gene, CDR1 is MNHEY and CDR2 is SVGAGI. This CDR3 has 12 residues. The CDR3: CASSPTNEKLFF. For the CDR3, the DNA is TGTGCCAGCAGTCCAACTAATGAAAAACTGTTTTTT.

The rearrangement links TRBV9 to TRBJ2-3; D might be TRBD1 or TRBD2, each matching 5 bases. The germline CDR1 and CDR2 sequences are SGDLS and YYNGEE. With 8 bases removed from V and 2 bases from J, the gap between germline ends came to 18 bases. This CDR3 has 15 amino acids. In DNA form, the CDR3 reads TGTGCCAGTTGTGCCACGGGGCTTTCCACAGATACGCAGTATTTT. This codes for CASCATGLSTDTQYF.

The chain combines TRBV7-8 with TRBJ2-7; D call uncertain. Trimming took 5 bases from V and 6 from J, leaving 14 bases between them. This CDR3 spans 13 amino acids. The germline V gene has CDR1 SGHVS and CDR2 FQNEAQ. The CDR3 reads CASSRTVRVEQYF. As DNA, the CDR3 is TGTGCCAGCAGCCGGACCGTTCGAGTCGAGCAGTACTTC.

DNA for the CDR3: TGTGCCAGCAGCTATCAGGGAATCGCGAACACTGAAGCTTTCTTT. This codes for CASSYQGIANTEAFF. V is TRBV6-1 and J is TRBJ1-1; D might be TRBD1 (5 bases). CDR3 size: 15 residues. Germline values: CDR1 MNHNS, CDR2 SASEGT. V was clipped by 6 bases and J by 1 base, with 15 bases between them.

The chain uses TRBV5-1 and TRBJ2-2; 7 bases line up with TRBD1. After removal of 4 bases from V and 6 bases from J, the junction contained 9 bases not matched to a gene. Germline V gene sequence: CDR1 SGHRS, CDR2 YFSETQ. This CDR3 has 15 amino acids. Here the CDR3 reads CASSDLRGTPGELFF. In DNA, the CDR3 is TGCGCCAGCAGCGACCTCAGGGGGACCCCCGGGGAGCTGTTTTTT.

The chain joins TRBV27 to TRBJ2-1, with TRBD2 identical over 8 bases. V was pared by 2 bases and J by 7 bases, with 16 bases of the junction left unmatched. The CDR3 consists of 18 residues. Germline V gene lookup returns CDR1 MNHEY and CDR2 SMNVEV (reference sequence). Here the CDR3 reads CASSLTDLPGGPGNEQFF. The CDR3 DNA reads TGTGCCAGCAGTTTAACGGACCTTCCGGGAGGGCCAGGGAATGAGCAGTTCTTC.

The rearrangement joins TRBV10-3 to TRBJ2-5; 8 bases fit TRBD1. Unmatched junction bases numbered 5, after V lost 3 bases and J lost 5 bases. Germline V gene sequence: CDR1 ENHRY, CDR2 SYGVKD. The CDR3 is 14 residues long. CDR3 amino acids: CAISEAGGGETQYF. The CDR3 nucleotides are TGTGCCATCAGTGAAGCAGGGGGCGGGGAGACCCAGTACTTC.

The chain has TRBV4-3 and TRBJ2-1; tentatively, D is TRBD2 (7 bases). V shed 0 bases and J shed 10 bases, with 13 bases lying between them. The CDR3 spans 14 residues. Germline CDR1 reads LGHNA; CDR2 reads YSLEER. CDR3 protein: CASSQDYGGREQFF. DNA of the CDR3: TGCGCCAGCAGCCAAGATTACGGGGGGCGAGAGCAGTTCTTC.

The chain couples TRBV30 to TRBJ2-2; possible D gene TRBD1, 6 bases. Germline loops: CDR1 GTSNPN, CDR2 SVGIG (reference sequence). The CDR3 consists of 16 residues. V was clipped by 3 bases and J by 4 bases, with 18 bases between them. The CDR3 DNA follows: TGTGCCTGGAGAGGACTCTACAGAGGGGGCACCGGGGAGCTGTTTTTT. Protein sequence: CAWRGLYRGGTGELFF. The full variable domain, in which reference TRBV30 and TRBJ2-2 provide the parts outside the CDR3, is SQTIHQWPATLVQPVGSPLSLECTVEGTSNPNLYWYRQAAGRGLQLLFYSVGIGQISSEVPQNLSASRPQDRQFILSSKKLLLSDSGFYLCAWRGLYRGGTGELFFGEGSRLTVL.

This clone was counted only a few times. The chain carries TRBV18 and TRBJ1-1; D is perhaps TRBD1 (5 bases). The CDR3 consists of 14 residues. Germline assignment: CDR1 KGHSH and CDR2 LQKENI. The germline V and J ends were trimmed by 2 bases and 11 bases, with 18 bases remaining between them. CDR3 nucleotide sequence: TGTGCCAGCTCACCAGGCGGCAGGGCCACTTGGGCTTTCTTT. Protein: CASSPGGRATWAFF.

The J gene is TRBJ2-3, the V gene TRBV19; D gene unclear. The CDR3 consists of 12 residues. Germline CDR1 LNHDA, CDR2 SQIVND (reference sequence). Trimming pared 6 bases from V and 2 bases from J, leaving 6 bases between. CDR3 residues: CASRQSTDTQYF. The CDR3 nucleotides read TGTGCCAGTAGACAATCCACAGATACGCAGTATTTT.

The genes are TRBV5-1 and TRBJ2-3; 10 nucleotides align to TRBD2. After removal of 0 bases from V and 5 bases from J, the junction contained 9 bases not matched to a gene. Germline CDR1 and CDR2: SGHRS and YFSETQ. The CDR3 is 17 residues long. The CDR3 protein is CASSLGLAGPRGDTQYF. The CDR3 coding sequence is TGCGCCAGCAGCTTGGGACTAGCGGGCCCACGGGGAGATACGCAGTATTTT.